These 29 T cell receptor beta chains were sequenced from one sample in a study of cytomegalovirus exposure and HLA in healthy donors. Use of 60 Vbeta and 13 Jbeta primers characterized the PCR. Generated by immunoSEQ multiplex PCR, the TCRdb table keeps only in-frame clones and is missing some. The data contain fewer than 200,000 clones, roughly 80% of them seen just once; the ten biggest clones take up about 0.76%. Input material: PBMCs. Receptors originate from a woman younger than 30 in good health and CMV-seronegative.

The chain uses TRBV5-1 and TRBJ2-1, with 12 bases that match TRBD2. Germline CDR1 and CDR2: SGHRS and YFSETQ. Trimming took 4 bases from V and 7 from J; bases not matched to a gene: 9. The CDR3 has 16 residues. CDR3 sequence reads: CASSLGTSGRGNEQFF. DNA for the CDR3: TGCGCCAGCAGCCTGGGGACTAGCGGGCGGGGAAATGAGCAGTTCTTC.

Only one count was recorded for this clone. The genes are TRBV2 and TRBJ1-6, with unresolved D. The CDR3 runs to 14 residues. Germline V gives CDR1 SNHLY, CDR2 FYNNEI. With 4 bases removed from V and 3 bases from J, the gap between germline ends came to 7 bases. The CDR3: CASSGADYNSPLHF. The DNA of the CDR3 is TGTGCCAGCAGTGGGGCAGACTATAATTCACCCCTCCACTTT.

V usage is TRBV18 and J usage is TRBJ1-5; D gene uncertain. V was shortened by 6 bases and J by 0 bases, with 15 bases between the two germline ends. This CDR3 is built from 16 residues. Germline V gene lookup returns CDR1 KGHSH and CDR2 LQKENI. The CDR3 DNA follows: TGTGCCAGCTCGCTCATGAGGGCCGATAGCAATCAGCCCCAGCATTTT. Translation: CASSLMRADSNQPQHF.

This chain links TRBV28 with TRBJ1-6, with a weak D call TRBD1 (6 bases). Per germline, CDR1 MDHEN and CDR2 SYDVKM. The CDR3 has 13 amino acids. V was clipped by 8 bases and J by 5 bases, with 10 bases between them. In nucleotides, the CDR3 is TGTGCCAGCGGTAACAGGGATAATTCACCCCTCCACTTT. It codes for CASGNRDNSPLHF.

The genes are TRBV10-1 and TRBJ1-1; D gene uncertain. Trimming stripped 2 bases from V and 0 bases from J, with 10 bases between. The CDR3 contains 15 residues. The germline V gene encodes CDR1 WNHNN and CDR2 SYGVQD (reference sequence). The CDR3 region is CASSEECRMNTEAFF. CDR3 sequence (DNA): TGCGCCAGCAGTGAGGAGTGCAGGATGAACACTGAAGCTTTCTTT.

This clone was seen a handful of times. The chain has TRBV2 and TRBJ1-1; no definite D call. The CDR3 sequence is 13 residues long. Deletions cut 6 bases from V and 1 base from J, with 9 bases between. CDR1 and CDR2 from the germline V gene are SNHLY and FYNNEI. The CDR3 DNA reads as TGTGCCAGCAGCCCTAGAGAGAACACTGAAGCTTTCTTT. This gives the protein CASSPRENTEAFF.

The chain recombines TRBV6-5 with TRBJ2-5, with D possibly matching TRBD1 (5 bases). The DNA end favors TRBJ2-7, so the J call may be wrong. The CDR3 has 16 amino acids. Germline V gene sequence: CDR1 MNHEY, CDR2 SVGAGI. CDR3 protein: CASSYGLTAGVYEQYF. CDR3 DNA: TGTGCCAGCAGTTACGGATTGACAGCCGGAGTCTACGAGCAGTACTTC.

V and J are TRBV14 and TRBJ2-5; 7 bases agree with TRBD2. This CDR3 is built from 14 residues. Germline V gene sequence: CDR1 SGHDN, CDR2 FVKESK. Germline trimming cut 0 bases from V and 8 bases from J; bases unmatched to any gene: 6. The CDR3 is CASSQETWGGTQYF. The CDR3 nucleotides are TGTGCCAGCAGCCAAGAGACCTGGGGGGGAACCCAGTACTTC.

V usage is TRBV19 and J usage is TRBJ1-1; 10 bases are shared with TRBD1. Trimming cost V 4 bases and J 1 base; bases outside gene matches: 6. In germline, CDR1 is LNHDA, CDR2 SQIVND (reference sequence). CDR3 size: 16 residues. The CDR3 protein is CASSNNRDRGNTEAFF. CDR3 nucleotides: TGTGCCAGTAGTAATAACCGGGACAGGGGGAACACTGAAGCTTTCTTT.

This clone was seen a few times. The rearrangement links TRBV5-6 to TRBJ1-1; D not resolved. Germline CDR1 is SGHDT and CDR2 is YYEEEE. The CDR3 sequence is 11 residues long. Trimming removed 0 bases from V and 14 bases from J, with 11 bases in between. CDR3 DNA: TGTGCCAGCAGCTTGGCCGGTGGTGAGTTCTTT. This codes for CASSLAGGEFF.

The J gene is TRBJ1-4, the V gene TRBV6-5; D is ambiguous. The CDR3 has 14 amino acids. Trimming took 5 bases from V and 7 from J, leaving 14 bases between them. Looked up from germline, CDR1 is MNHEY and CDR2 is SVGAGI. This CDR3 reads CASSEASVGEKLFF. CDR3 coding DNA: TGTGCCAGCAGTGAGGCGTCAGTCGGTGAAAAACTGTTTTTT.

The rearrangement uses TRBV6-5 and TRBJ1-5; D remains ambiguous. CDR3 size: 13 residues. V was shortened by 5 bases and J by 5 bases, with 10 bases between the two germline ends. CDR1 MNHEY and CDR2 SVGAGI come from the germline V gene. The CDR3 DNA sequence: TGTGCCAGCAGTCGAAGCCCCTATCAGCCCCAGCATTTT. Translation: CASSRSPYQPQHF.

The V gene is TRBV19, the J gene TRBJ2-1, with 8 bases matching TRBD1. Unmatched junction bases numbered 11, after V lost 10 bases and J lost 6 bases. Per germline, CDR1 LNHDA and CDR2 SQIVND (reference sequence). The CDR3 has 14 residues. CDR3 DNA: TGTGCCACCTCCATTTTCAGGGGGCCCAATGAGCAGTTCTTC. Translation gives CATSIFRGPNEQFF.

This clone was recorded once. The J gene is TRBJ1-2, the V gene TRBV5-1, with TRBD1 as a possible D gene (5 bases). Trimming stripped 4 bases from V and 6 bases from J, with 13 bases between. The length of the CDR3 is 13 residues. CDR1 is SGHRS, CDR2 YFSETQ, per germline. The CDR3: CASSGQGVNGYTF. CDR3 bases: TGCGCCAGCAGCGGGCAGGGTGTTAATGGCTACACCTTC.

This clone was recorded a few times. The chain joins TRBV7-9 to TRBJ2-7, with D uncertain. Trimming took off 5 bases at V and 4 bases at J, with 21 bases between the two ends. The germline V gene has CDR1 SEHNR and CDR2 FQNEAQ (reference sequence). The CDR3 spans 16 residues. CDR3 in amino acids: CASSQPSWSNFYEQYF. The CDR3 nucleotides are TGTGCCAGCAGCCAACCGAGCTGGTCTAACTTTTACGAGCAGTACTTC.

The chain uses TRBV4-2 and TRBJ1-4; 8 bases are shared with TRBD1. The CDR3 sequence is 17 residues long. V shed 2 bases and J 5 bases; nucleotides not matched to a gene: 10. The germline gives CDR1 LGHNA, CDR2 YNFKEQ. For the CDR3, the DNA is TGTGCCAGCAGCCAATCAGGGGGCGGCAGCTTCAATGAAAAACTGTTTTTT. Translated, it gives CASSQSGGGSFNEKLFF.

The rearrangement uses TRBV18 and TRBJ1-2; perhaps TRBD1 as D (5 bases). CDR3 length equals 12 residues. V was trimmed by 6 bases and J by 6 bases, leaving 11 bases between them. Germline loops: CDR1 KGHSH, CDR2 LQKENI. The CDR3, as DNA: TGTGCCAGCTCCTTCGGGGGAGATGGCTACACCTTC. This sequence encodes CASSFGGDGYTF.

V gene TRBV5-1 combines with J gene TRBJ1-4; D gene unclear. This CDR3 is 13 amino acids long. The germline V and J ends were trimmed by 7 bases and 0 bases, with 7 bases remaining between them. The V gene's germline CDR1 is SGHRS and CDR2 YFSETQ. The CDR3 is CASRDATNEKLFF. The CDR3 DNA sequence: TGCGCCAGCCGGGATGCAACTAATGAAAAACTGTTTTTT.

The chain couples TRBV28 to TRBJ1-1; weak D call: TRBD1 (5 bases). This CDR3 has 15 amino acids. Looked up from germline, CDR1 is MDHEN and CDR2 is SYDVKM. Trimming left V 3 bases short and J 4 bases short, with 15 bases between. CDR3 region: CASSLLQGIGTEAFF. The DNA for the CDR3 is TGTGCCAGCAGTTTGCTCCAGGGAATCGGCACTGAAGCTTTCTTT.

The rearrangement joins TRBV6-6 to TRBJ2-7; TRBD1 matches at 8 bases. Germline V gives CDR1 MNHNY, CDR2 SVGAGI (reference sequence). This CDR3 comprises 15 residues. V dropped 3 bases and J dropped 4; count of bases not matched to a gene: 8. The CDR3: CASSYRGQGAYEQYF. The CDR3 nucleotides read TGTGCCAGCAGTTATAGGGGGCAGGGGGCTTACGAGCAGTACTTC.

The chain is built from TRBV10-3 and TRBJ2-7; 7 positions match TRBD2. The germline V gene encodes CDR1 ENHRY and CDR2 SYGVKD. There are 15 residues in the CDR3. J gave up 0 bases and V 11 bases, and 13 bases lay outside the gene matches. The CDR3 reads CAVKGDGGISYEQYF. In nucleotides, the CDR3 is TGTGCCGTCAAAGGGGACGGGGGGATCTCCTACGAGCAGTACTTC.

This clone is a singleton in its sample. This chain connects TRBV7-6 to TRBJ2-7; 8 bases are shared with TRBD1. Per germline, CDR1 SGHVS and CDR2 FNYEAQ. V was pared by 1 base and J by 4 bases, with 3 bases of the junction left unmatched. The CDR3 is 14 residues long. The CDR3 is CASSLGTGTYEQYF. In DNA form, the CDR3 reads TGTGCCAGCAGCTTAGGGACAGGGACGTACGAGCAGTACTTC.

The rearrangement uses TRBV28 and TRBJ1-5; 12 positions agree with TRBD1. Looked up from germline, CDR1 is MDHEN and CDR2 is SYDVKM. The CDR3 sequence is 16 residues long. The V segment lost 1 base and the J segment 6 bases; nucleotides outside the gene matches: 4. The CDR3 DNA is TGTGCCAGCAGTTTATTCGGGACAGGGGGCAGTCAGCCCCAGCATTTT. Encoded protein: CASSLFGTGGSQPQHF.

This clone was counted only a few times. The rearrangement uses TRBV7-2 and TRBJ2-1; the match to TRBD2 covers 9 bases. The CDR3 consists of 16 residues. V lost 5 bases and J lost 3; bases outside the gene matches: 8. CDR1 is SGHTA and CDR2 is FQGNSA in the germline V gene. CDR3 residues: CASSPQAGGIYNEQFF. The CDR3 DNA is TGTGCCAGCAGCCCCCAGGCGGGAGGGATCTACAATGAGCAGTTCTTC.

The rearrangement links TRBV7-3 to TRBJ2-3; TRBD2 matches 8 bases. Germline trimming cut 0 bases from V and 4 bases from J; bases unmatched to any gene: 12. Looked up from germline, CDR1 is SGHTA and CDR2 is FQGTGA. This CDR3 is built from 18 residues. For the CDR3, the DNA is TGTGCCAGCAGCTTAACGGGGGTACTAGCGGATTCGGCAGATACGCAGTATTTT. Amino acids: CASSLTGVLADSADTQYF.

This rearrangement joins TRBV29-1 to TRBJ2-7; 12 bases align to TRBD2. With V trimmed by 0 bases and J by 6 bases, 6 bases remained unmatched. CDR3 length: 15 amino acids. CDR1 SQVTM and CDR2 ANQGSEA come from the germline V gene. The CDR3 loop reads CSVEDPSGRAFEQYF. CDR3 coding DNA: TGCAGCGTTGAAGATCCTAGCGGGAGGGCCTTCGAGCAGTACTTC.

Notes on this clone: Other DNA sequences in this specimen translate into the identical CDR3. The V gene is TRBV5-1, the J gene TRBJ2-7; TRBD1 aligns across 10 bases. CDR1 is SGHRS, CDR2 YFSETQ, per germline. The length of the CDR3 is 14 residues. Trimming at V came to 3 bases and at J to 2 bases, leaving 2 bases not matched to a gene. In DNA form, the CDR3 reads TGCGCCAGCAGCTCAGGGACAGGGGCCTACGAGCAGTACTTC. It encodes CASSSGTGAYEQYF.

The chain carries TRBV2 and TRBJ1-5; TRBD1 is a possible D gene (5 bases). The V gene's germline CDR1 is SNHLY and CDR2 FYNNEI. Trimming shortened V by 7 bases and J by 0 bases, and 10 bases separated the two germline ends. The CDR3 runs to 14 residues. The CDR3 region has the DNA TGTGCCAGCATGGCAGGGCTTAGCAATCAGCCCCAGCATTTT. Translated: CASMAGLSNQPQHF.

The rearrangement links TRBV7-9 to TRBJ1-2; D gene uncertain. The CDR3 contains 16 residues. Germline-derived CDR1 and CDR2 are SEHNR and FQNEAQ (reference sequence). Deletions cut 1 base from V and 8 bases from J, with 20 bases between. Here the CDR3 reads CASSLDDGWPAEGYTF. CDR3 coding DNA: TGTGCCAGCAGCTTAGATGACGGATGGCCGGCGGAGGGCTACACCTTC.